This TCR beta chain is drawn from a study of blood T cell repertoires in COVID-19. Study as a whole: Donors in the United States, Italy and Spain gave samples during acute or convalescent COVID-19. The cDNA or gDNA used as material had been derived from T cells, B-cell-depleted T cells, or PBMCs.

In the original processing: Reference gene primer amplification yielded estimated nucleated cell counts. Using immunoSEQ multiplex PCR, the repertoire was profiled, and TCRdb retains in-frame clones only, with some absent. The V and J calls and clone size come from that table; D and trimming were worked out from the DNA. This sample carries 250,000 to 350,000 clones, approximately 88% of them seen once, and the ten largest clones take roughly 6.9%. V was trimmed by 1 base and J by 1 base, leaving 7 bases between them. Germline V gene lookup returns CDR1 SEHNR and CDR2 FQNEAQ (reference sequence). The CDR3 has 14 residues.

Sequencing used peripheral blood. The chain couples TRBV7-9 to TRBJ1-1, with D unresolved. The receptor was derived from a woman aged 25 to 39 who had recovered from COVID-19. CDR3 protein: CASSLVTGNTEAFF. CDR3 DNA sequence: TGTGCCAGCAGCTTAGTTACGGGGAACACTGAAGCTTTCTTT.